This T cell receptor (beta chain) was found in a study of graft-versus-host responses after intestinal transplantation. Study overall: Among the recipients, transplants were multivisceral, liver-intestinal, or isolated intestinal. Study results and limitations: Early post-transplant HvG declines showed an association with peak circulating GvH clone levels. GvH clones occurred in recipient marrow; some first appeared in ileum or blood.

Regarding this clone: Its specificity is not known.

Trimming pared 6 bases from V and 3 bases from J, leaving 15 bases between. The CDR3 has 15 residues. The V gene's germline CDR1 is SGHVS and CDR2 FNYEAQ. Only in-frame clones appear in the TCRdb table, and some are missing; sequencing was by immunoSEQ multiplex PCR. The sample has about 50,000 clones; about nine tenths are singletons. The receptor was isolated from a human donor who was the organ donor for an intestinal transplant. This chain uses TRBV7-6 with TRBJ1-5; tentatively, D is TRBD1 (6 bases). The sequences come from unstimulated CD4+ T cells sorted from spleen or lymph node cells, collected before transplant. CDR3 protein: CASSFGGRSNQPQHF. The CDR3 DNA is TGTGCCAGCAGTTTTGGGGGCCGCTCCAATCAGCCCCAGCATTTT. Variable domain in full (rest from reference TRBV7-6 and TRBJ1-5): GAGVSQSPRYKVTKRGQDVALRCDPISGHVSLYWYRQALGQGPEFLTYFNYEAQQDKSGLPNDRFSAERPEGSISTLTIQRTEQRDSAMYRCASSFGGRSNQPQHFGDGTRLSIL.